This TCR beta chain was observed in a study of cytomegalovirus exposure and HLA in healthy donors. In the PCR, 60 Vbeta and 13 Jbeta primers were used. Clones were sequenced by immunoSEQ multiplex PCR, and TCRdb holds only the in-frame ones, with some missing. The sample lists more than 150,000 clones, 75% occurring once. Findings and limits, study-wide: Common viral pathogens seemed to be connected with several of the most significant clusters, according to a later analysis. Some TCR beta chains (164 of them) were listed as cytomegalovirus-associated. Later genetic work tied a missense DCLRE1C variant to beta-chain V and J trimming. Reported results showed that the classifier diagnosed cytomegalovirus status with high specificity and sensitivity.

Germline V CDR1 and CDR2: SGHTA, FQGTGA. V was pared by 3 bases and J by 5 bases, with 10 bases between. There are 13 residues in the CDR3. To note about this clone: Antigen: not known.

The clonotype was recovered from a woman in her thirties or forties in good health and CMV-seropositive. This chain links TRBV7-3 with TRBJ1-1; D may be TRBD1 (6 bases). The sequenced material came from PBMCs. CDR3 DNA sequence: TGTGCCAGCAGCTTCAACAGGGCAACTGAAGCTTTCTTT. Translated: CASSFNRATEAFF.